This T cell receptor (beta chain) was captured in a study of T-cell memory formation after mild COVID-19. Findings of the study overall: Contracting CD4+ clones lay largely in CM and EM, with CD8+ ones residing in EMRA. In second-wave clones peaking day 37, SARS-CoV-2 specificity remained unconfirmed.

TCRdb independently ran MiXCR on the 5' RACE reads; one entry per CDR3 protein. The table records approximately 560,000 distinct CDR3 sequences, 17% of them present only once. In regard to this clonotype: Its cognate antigen is unknown.

V lost 3 bases to trimming and J lost 5 bases; unmatched junction nucleotides: 4. Germline CDR1 SQVTM, CDR2 ANQGSEA. This CDR3 comprises 13 residues. This sequence joins TRBV29-1 and TRBJ1-2; 9 bases match TRBD1. This TCR was recovered from an adult woman who had mild COVID-19 (a few samples of this study predate the infection). Cell type and time point are not known. Sequencing input: PBMCs or a T cell subset sorted from them (not recorded which). The CDR3 is CSVEYDRGYGYTF. CDR3 in DNA: TGCAGCGTTGAGTACGACAGGGGGTATGGCTACACCTTC.